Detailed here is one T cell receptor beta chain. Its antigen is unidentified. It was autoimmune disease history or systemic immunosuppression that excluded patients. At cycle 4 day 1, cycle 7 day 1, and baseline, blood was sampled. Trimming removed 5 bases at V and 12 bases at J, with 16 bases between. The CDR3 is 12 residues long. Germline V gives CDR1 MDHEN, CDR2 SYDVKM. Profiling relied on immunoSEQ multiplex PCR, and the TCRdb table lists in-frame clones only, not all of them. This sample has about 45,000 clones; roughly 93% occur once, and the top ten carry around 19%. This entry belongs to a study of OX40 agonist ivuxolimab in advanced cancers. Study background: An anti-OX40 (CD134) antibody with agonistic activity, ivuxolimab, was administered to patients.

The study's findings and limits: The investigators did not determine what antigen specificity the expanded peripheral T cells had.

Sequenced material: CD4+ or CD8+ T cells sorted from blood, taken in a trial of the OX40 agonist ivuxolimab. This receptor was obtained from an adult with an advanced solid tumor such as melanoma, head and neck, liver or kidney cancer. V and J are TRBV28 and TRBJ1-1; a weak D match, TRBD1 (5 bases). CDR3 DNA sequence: TGTGCCAGCAGTCCACCACGGGGGGGGACTTTCTTT. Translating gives CASSPPRGGTFF.